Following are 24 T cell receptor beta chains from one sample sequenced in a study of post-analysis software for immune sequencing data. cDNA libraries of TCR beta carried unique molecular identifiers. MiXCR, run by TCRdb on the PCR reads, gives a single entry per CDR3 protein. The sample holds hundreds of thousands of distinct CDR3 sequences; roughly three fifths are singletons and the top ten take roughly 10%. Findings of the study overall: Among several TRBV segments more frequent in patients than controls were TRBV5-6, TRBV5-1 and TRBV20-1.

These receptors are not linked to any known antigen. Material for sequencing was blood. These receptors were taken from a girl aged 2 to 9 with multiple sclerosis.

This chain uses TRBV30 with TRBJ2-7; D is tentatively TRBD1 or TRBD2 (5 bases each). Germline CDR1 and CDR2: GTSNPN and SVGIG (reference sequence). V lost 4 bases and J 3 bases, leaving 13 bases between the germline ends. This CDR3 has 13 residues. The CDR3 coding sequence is TGTGCCTGGACCGGGACGGAGTTCTACGAGCAGTACTTC. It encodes CAWTGTEFYEQYF.

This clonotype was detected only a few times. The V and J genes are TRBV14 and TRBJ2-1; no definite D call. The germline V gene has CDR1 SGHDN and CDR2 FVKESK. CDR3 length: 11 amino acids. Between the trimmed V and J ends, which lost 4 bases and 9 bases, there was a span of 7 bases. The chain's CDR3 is CASSPRLEQFF. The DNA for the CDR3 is TGTGCCAGCAGCCCAAGACTTGAGCAGTTCTTC.

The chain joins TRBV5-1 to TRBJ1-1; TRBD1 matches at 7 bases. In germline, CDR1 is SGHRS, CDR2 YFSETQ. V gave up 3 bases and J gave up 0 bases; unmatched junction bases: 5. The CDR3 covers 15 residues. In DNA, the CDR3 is TGCGCCAGCAGCTCCGGGGACAGTCTGAACACTGAAGCTTTCTTT. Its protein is CASSSGDSLNTEAFF.

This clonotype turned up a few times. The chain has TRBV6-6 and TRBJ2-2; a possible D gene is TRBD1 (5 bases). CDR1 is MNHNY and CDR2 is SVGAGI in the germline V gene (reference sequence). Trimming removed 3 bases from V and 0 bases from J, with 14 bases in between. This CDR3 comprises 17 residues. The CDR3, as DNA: TGTGCCAGCAGTTATTACGCGGACACCGCGAACACCGGGGAGCTGTTTTTT. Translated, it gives CASSYYADTANTGELFF.

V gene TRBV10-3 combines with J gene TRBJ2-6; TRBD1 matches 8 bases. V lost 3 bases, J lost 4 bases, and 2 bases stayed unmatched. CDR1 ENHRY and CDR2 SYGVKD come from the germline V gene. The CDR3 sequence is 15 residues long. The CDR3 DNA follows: TGTGCCATCAGTGACAGGGGGCTGGGGGCCAACGTCCTGACTTTC. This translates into CAISDRGLGANVLTF.

This CDR3 reads CASRWEETQYF. The CDR3 nucleotides read TGCGCCAGCAGATGGGAGGAGACCCAGTACTTC. The chain is built from TRBV5-1 and TRBJ2-5, with D possibly TRBD2 on 5 matching bases. Germline assignment: CDR1 SGHRS and CDR2 YFSETQ. This CDR3 contains 11 residues. Deletions cut 5 bases from V and 5 bases from J, with 7 bases between.

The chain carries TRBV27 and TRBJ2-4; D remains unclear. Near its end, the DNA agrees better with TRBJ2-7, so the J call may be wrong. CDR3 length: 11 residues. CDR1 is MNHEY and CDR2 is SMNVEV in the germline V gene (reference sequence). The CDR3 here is CASSFHAEQYF. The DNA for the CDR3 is TGTGCCAGCAGTTTTCACGCCGAGCAGTACTTC.

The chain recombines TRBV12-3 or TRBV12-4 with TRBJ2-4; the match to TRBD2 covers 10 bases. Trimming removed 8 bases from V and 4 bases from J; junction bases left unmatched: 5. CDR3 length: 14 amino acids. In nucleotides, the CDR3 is TGTGCCAGCGCAAGAGCGGGGGGGAAAAACATTCAGTACTTC. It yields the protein CASARAGGKNIQYF.

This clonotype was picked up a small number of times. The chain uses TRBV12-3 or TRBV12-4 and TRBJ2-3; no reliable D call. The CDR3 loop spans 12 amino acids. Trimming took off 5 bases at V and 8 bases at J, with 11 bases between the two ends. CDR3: CASSLPFGTQYF. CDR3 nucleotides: TGTGCCAGCAGTCTACCATTCGGTACGCAGTATTTT.

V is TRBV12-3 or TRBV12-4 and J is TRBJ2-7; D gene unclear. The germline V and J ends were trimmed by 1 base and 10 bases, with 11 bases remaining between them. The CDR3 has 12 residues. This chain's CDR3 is CASSLEQSLQYF. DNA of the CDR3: TGTGCCAGCAGTTTAGAACAGAGCTTACAGTACTTC.

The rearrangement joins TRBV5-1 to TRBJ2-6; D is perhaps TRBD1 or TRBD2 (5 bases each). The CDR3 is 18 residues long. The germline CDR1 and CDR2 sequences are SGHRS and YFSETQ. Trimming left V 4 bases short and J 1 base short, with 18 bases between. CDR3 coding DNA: TGCGCCAGCAGCGCCGGGGCGGCGATTATGTCTGGGGCCAACGTCCTGACTTTC. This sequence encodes CASSAGAAIMSGANVLTF.

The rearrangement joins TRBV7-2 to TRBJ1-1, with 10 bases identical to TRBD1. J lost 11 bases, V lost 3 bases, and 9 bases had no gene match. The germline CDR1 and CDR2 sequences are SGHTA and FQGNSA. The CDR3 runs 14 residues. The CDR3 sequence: CASSFDRGPRRAFF. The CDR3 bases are TGTGCCAGCAGCTTTGACAGGGGGCCAAGACGGGCTTTCTTT.

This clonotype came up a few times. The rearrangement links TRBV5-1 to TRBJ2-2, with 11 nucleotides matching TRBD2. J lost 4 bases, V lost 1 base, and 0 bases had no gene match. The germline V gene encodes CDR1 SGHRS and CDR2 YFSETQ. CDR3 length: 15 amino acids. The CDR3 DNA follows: TGCGCCAGCAGCTTGACTAGCGGGAGCACCGGGGAGCTGTTTTTT. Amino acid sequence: CASSLTSGSTGELFF.

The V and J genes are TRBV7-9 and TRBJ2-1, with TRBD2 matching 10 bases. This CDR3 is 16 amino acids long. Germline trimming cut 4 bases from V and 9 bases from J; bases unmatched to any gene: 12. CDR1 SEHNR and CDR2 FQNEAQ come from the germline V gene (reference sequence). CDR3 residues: CASSWMSGRAWGEQFF. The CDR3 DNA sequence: TGTGCCAGCAGCTGGATGAGCGGGAGGGCCTGGGGTGAGCAGTTCTTC.

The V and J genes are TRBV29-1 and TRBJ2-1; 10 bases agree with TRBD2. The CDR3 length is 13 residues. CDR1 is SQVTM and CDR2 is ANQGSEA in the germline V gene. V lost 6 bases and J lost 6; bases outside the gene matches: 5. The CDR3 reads CSVERTSGNEQFF. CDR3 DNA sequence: TGCAGCGTGGAAAGGACTAGCGGCAATGAGCAGTTCTTC.

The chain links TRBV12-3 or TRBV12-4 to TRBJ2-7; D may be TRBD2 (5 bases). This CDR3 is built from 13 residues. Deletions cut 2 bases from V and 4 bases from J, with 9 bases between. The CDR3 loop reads CASSLLTGYEQYF. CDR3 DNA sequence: TGTGCCAGCAGTTTATTGACGGGGTACGAGCAGTACTTC.

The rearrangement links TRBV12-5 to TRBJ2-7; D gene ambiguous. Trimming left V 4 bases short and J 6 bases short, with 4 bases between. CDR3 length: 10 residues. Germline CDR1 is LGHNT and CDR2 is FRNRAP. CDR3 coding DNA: TGTGCTAGTGGTTGTGGCGAGCAGTACTTC. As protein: CASGCGEQYF.

CDR3 sequence: CASSEISPRETQYF. DNA of the CDR3: TGTGCCAGCAGTGAGATCAGTCCCCGCGAGACCCAGTACTTC. The V and J genes are TRBV2 and TRBJ2-5; D is unresolved. This CDR3 is 14 amino acids long. Trimming took 3 bases from V and 5 from J, leaving 13 bases between them. Germline V gene lookup returns CDR1 SNHLY and CDR2 FYNNEI.

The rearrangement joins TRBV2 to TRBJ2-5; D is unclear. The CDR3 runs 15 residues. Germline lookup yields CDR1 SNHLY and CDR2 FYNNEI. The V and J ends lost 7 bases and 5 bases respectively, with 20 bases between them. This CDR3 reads CASNSLEGFGETQYF. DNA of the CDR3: TGTGCCAGCAATAGTCTCGAAGGCTTCGGGGAGACCCAGTACTTC.

The CDR3 loop is CASSYQGQEETQYF. As DNA, the CDR3 is TGTGCCAGCAGTTACCAGGGACAGGAGGAGACCCAGTACTTC. The chain recombines TRBV6-5 with TRBJ2-7; 8 bases match TRBD1. The J call may be faulty, since TRBJ2-5 better matches the DNA end. This CDR3 region has 14 residues. CDR1 is MNHEY and CDR2 is SVGAGI in the germline V gene.

The CDR3 protein is CASSPGWGDGETQYF. The CDR3 DNA reads as TGTGCCAGCAGCCCCGGATGGGGGGACGGCGAGACCCAGTACTTC. The rearrangement links TRBV11-3 to TRBJ2-5, with D possibly matching TRBD2 (6 bases). This CDR3 has 15 amino acids. V lost 5 bases to trimming and J lost 5 bases, with 18 bases between them. The germline CDR1 and CDR2 sequences are SGHNT and YENEEA.

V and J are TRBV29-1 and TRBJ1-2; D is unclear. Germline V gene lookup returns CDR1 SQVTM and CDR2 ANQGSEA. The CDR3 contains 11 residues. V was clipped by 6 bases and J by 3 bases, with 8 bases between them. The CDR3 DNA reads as TGCAGCGTCAGTCCTGACTATGGCTACACCTTC. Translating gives CSVSPDYGYTF.

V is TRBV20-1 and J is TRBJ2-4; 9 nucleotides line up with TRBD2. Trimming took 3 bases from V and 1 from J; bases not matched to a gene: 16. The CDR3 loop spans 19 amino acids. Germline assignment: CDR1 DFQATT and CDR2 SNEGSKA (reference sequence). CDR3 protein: CSASVAGVGTRTAKNIQYF. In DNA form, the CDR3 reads TGCAGTGCTAGCGTAGCGGGAGTGGGGACCAGGACTGCCAAAAACATTCAGTACTTC.

The CDR3 DNA sequence: TGCGCCAGCAGCCCCAGCACTAGATCCAACCTGGAGGATGAGCAGTTCTTC. Amino acid sequence: CASSPSTRSNLEDEQFF. The gene calls are TRBV5-1 and TRBJ2-1, with D possibly being TRBD2 (5 bases). The CDR3 length is 17 residues. CDR1 SGHRS and CDR2 YFSETQ come from the germline V gene. With 4 bases removed from V and 8 bases from J, the gap between germline ends came to 25 bases.